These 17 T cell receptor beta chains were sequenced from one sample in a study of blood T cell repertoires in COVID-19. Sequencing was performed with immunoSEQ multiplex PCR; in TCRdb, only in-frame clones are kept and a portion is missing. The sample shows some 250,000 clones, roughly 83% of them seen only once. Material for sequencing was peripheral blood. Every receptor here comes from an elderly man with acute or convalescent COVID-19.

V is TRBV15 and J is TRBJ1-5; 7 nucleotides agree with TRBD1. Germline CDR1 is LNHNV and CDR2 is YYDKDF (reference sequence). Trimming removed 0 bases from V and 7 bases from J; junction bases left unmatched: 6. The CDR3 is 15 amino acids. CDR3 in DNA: TGTGCCACCAGCAGAGAACTAGGGGGCCTCCAGCCCCAGCATTTT. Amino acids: CATSRELGGLQPQHF.

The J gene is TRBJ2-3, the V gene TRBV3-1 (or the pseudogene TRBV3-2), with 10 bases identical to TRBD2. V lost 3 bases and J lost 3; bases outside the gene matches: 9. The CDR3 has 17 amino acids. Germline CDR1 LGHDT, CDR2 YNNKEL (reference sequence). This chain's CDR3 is CASSHRRTSGKTDTQYF. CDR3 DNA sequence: TGTGCCAGCAGCCACAGGCGCACTAGCGGGAAGACAGATACGCAGTATTTT.

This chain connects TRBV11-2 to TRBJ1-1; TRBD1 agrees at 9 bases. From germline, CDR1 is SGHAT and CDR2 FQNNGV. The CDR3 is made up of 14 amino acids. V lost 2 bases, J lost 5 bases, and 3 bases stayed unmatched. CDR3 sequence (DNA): TGTGCCAGCAGCTTACGGGGACAGGGAACTGAAGCTTTCTTT. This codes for CASSLRGQGTEAFF.

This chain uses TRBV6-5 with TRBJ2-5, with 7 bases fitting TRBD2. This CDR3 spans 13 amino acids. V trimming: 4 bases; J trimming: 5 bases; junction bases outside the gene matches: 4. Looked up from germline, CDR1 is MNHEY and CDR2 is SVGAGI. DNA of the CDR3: TGTGCCAGCAGTTCGGGGGGTTGGGAGACCCAGTACTTC. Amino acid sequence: CASSSGGWETQYF.

The CDR3 protein is CASSVGPGRETQYF. The CDR3 DNA sequence: TGTGCCAGCAGTGTCGGCCCGGGGAGGGAGACCCAGTACTTC. The chain links TRBV2 to TRBJ2-5; D may be TRBD2 (6 bases). The CDR3 is 14 amino acids. Germline CDR1 SNHLY, CDR2 FYNNEI. V was pared by 4 bases and J by 5 bases, with 14 bases between. Looking up the rest from reference TRBV2 and TRBJ2-5 gives the full variable domain: EPEVTQTPSHQVTQMGQEVILRCVPISNHLYFYWYRQILGQKVEFLVSFYNNEISEKSEIFDDQFSVERPDGSNFTLKIRSTKLEDSAMYFCASSVGPGRETQYFGPGTRLLVL.

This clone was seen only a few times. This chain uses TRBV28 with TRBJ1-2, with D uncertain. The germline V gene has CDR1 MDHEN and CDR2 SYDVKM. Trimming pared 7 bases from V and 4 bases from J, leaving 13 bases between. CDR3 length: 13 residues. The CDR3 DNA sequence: TGTGCCAGCAACTCTCCGGGAACCTATGGCTACACCTTC. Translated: CASNSPGTYGYTF.

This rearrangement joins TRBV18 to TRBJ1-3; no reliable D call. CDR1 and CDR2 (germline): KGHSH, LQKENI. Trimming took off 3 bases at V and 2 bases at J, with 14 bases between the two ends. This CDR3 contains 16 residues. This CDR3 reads CASSPIQGAAGNTIYF. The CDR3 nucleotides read TGTGCCAGCTCACCCATACAAGGAGCTGCTGGAAACACCATATATTTT.

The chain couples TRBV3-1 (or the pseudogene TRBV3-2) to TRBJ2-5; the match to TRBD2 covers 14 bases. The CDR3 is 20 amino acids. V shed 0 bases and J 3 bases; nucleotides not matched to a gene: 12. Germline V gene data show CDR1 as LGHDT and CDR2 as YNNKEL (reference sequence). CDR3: CASSQDSRRLAGGEKETQYF. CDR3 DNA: TGTGCCAGCAGCCAAGATAGCCGGAGACTAGCGGGAGGGGAAAAAGAGACCCAGTACTTC.

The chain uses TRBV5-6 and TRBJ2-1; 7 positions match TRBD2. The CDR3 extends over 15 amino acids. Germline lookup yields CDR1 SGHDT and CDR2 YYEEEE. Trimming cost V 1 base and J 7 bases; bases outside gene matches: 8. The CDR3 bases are TGTGCCAGCAGCTTGCCGGGACTACCCTTAAATGAGCAGTTCTTC. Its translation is CASSLPGLPLNEQFF. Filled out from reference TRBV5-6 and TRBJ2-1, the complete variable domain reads DAGVTQSPTHLIKTRGQQVTLRCSPKSGHDTVSWYQQALGQGPQFIFQYYEEEERQRGNFPDRFSGHQFPNYSSELNVNALLLGDSALYLCASSLPGLPLNEQFFGPGTRLTVL.

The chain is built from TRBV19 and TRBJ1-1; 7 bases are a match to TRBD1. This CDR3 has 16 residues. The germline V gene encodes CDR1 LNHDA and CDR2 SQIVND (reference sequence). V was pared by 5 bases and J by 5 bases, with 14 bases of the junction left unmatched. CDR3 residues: CASSSRATGKDTEAFF. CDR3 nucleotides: TGTGCCAGTAGTTCAAGAGCGACAGGGAAGGATACTGAAGCTTTCTTT. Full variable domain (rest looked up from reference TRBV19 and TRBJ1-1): DGGITQSPKYLFRKEGQNVTLSCEQNLNHDAMYWYRQDPGQGLRLIYYSQIVNDFQKGDIAEGYSVSREKKESFPLTVTSAQKNPTAFYLCASSSRATGKDTEAFFGQGTRLTVV.

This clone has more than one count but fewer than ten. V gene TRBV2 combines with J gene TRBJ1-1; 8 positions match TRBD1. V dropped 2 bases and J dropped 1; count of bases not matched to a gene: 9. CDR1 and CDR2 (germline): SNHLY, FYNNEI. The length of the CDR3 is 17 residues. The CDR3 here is CASSERRVGTGNTEAFF. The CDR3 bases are TGTGCCAGCAGTGAACGAAGAGTGGGGACAGGGAACACTGAAGCTTTCTTT.

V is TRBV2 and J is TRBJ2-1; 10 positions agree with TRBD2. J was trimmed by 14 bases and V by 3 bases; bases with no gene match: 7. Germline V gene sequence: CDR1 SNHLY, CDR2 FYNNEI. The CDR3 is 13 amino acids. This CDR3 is CASSDKREGRKFF. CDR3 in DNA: TGTGCCAGCAGTGATAAGCGGGAGGGCCGGAAGTTCTTC.

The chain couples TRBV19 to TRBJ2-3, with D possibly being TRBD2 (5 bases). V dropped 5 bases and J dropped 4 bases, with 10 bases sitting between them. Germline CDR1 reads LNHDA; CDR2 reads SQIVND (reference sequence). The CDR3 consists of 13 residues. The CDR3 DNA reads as TGTGCCAGTAGTGAGGGAGATCCAGATACGCAGTATTTT. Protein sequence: CASSEGDPDTQYF.

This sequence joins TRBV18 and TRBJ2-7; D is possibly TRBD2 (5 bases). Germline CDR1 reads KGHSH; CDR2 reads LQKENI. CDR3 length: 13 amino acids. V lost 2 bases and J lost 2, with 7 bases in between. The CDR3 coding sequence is TGTGCCAGCTCACCAGGAGGCCCCTACGAGCAGTACTTC. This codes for CASSPGGPYEQYF. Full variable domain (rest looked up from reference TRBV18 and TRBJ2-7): NAGVMQNPRHLVRRRGQEARLRCSPMKGHSHVYWYRQLPEEGLKFMVYLQKENIIDESGMPKERFSAEFPKEGPSILRIQQVVRGDSAAYFCASSPGGPYEQYFGPGTRLTVT.

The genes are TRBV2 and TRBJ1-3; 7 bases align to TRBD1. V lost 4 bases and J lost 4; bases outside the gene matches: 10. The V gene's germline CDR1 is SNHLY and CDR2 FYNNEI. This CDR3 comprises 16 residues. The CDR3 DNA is TGTGCCAGCAGTGGCGGCGCGACAGGGACCGGAAACACCATATATTTT. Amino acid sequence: CASSGGATGTGNTIYF.

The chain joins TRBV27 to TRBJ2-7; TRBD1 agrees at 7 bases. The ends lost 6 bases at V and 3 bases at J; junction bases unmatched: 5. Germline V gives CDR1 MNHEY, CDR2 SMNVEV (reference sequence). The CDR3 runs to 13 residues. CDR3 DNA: TGTGCCAGCAGCCGGGACAGCCTCTACGAGCAGTACTTC. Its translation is CASSRDSLYEQYF.

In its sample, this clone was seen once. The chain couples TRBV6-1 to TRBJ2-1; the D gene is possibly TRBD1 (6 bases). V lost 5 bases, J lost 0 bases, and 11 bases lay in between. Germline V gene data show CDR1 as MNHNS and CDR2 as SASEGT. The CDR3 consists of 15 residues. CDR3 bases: TGTGCCAGCAGTCAGGGGCGAAGCTCCTACAATGAGCAGTTCTTC. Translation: CASSQGRSSYNEQFF.